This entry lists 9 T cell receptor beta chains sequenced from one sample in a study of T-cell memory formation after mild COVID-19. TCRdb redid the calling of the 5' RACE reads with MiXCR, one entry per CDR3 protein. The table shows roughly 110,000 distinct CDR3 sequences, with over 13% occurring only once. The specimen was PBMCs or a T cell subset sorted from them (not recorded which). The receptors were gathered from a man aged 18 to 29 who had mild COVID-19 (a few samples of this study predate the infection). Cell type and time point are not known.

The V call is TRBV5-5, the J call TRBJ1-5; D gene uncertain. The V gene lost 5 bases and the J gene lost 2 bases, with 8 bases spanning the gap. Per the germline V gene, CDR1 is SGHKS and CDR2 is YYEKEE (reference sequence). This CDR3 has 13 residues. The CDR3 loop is CASREFGNQPQHF. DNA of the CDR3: TGTGCCAGCAGGGAATTTGGCAATCAGCCCCAGCATTTT.

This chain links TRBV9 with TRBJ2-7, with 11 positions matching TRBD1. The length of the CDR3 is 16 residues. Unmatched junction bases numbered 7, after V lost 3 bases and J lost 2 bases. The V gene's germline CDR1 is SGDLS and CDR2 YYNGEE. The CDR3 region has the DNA TGTGCCAGCAGCGCCGGACAGGGGGCGAGGGCCTACGAGCAGTACTTC. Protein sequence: CASSAGQGARAYEQYF.

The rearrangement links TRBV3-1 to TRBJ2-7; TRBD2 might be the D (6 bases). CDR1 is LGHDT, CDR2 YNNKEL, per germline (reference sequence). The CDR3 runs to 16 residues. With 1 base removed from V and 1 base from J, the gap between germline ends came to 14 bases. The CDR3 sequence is CASSQARHGGSYEQYF. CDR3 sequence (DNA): TGTGCCAGCAGCCAAGCCCGACATGGGGGGTCCTACGAGCAGTACTTC.

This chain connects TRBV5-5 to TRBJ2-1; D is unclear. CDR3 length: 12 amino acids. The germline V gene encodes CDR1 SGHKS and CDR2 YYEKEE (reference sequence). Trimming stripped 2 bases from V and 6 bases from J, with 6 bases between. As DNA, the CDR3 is TGTGCCAGCAGCTTCGTCGGCAATGAGCAGTTCTTC. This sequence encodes CASSFVGNEQFF.

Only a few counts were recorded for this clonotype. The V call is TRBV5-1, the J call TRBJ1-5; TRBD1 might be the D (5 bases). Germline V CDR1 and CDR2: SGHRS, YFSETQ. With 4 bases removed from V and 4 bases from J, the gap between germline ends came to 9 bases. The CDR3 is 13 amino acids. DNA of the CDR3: TGCGCCAGCAGCCCTTGGACAAATCAGCCCCAGCATTTT. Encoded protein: CASSPWTNQPQHF.

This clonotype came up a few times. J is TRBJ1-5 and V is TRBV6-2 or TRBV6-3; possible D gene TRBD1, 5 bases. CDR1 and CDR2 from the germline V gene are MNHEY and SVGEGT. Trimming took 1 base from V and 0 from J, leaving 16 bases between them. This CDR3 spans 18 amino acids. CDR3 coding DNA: TGTGCCAGCAGTTACTTGGGGCAGAACGAAGCTAGCAATCAGCCCCAGCATTTT. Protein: CASSYLGQNEASNQPQHF.

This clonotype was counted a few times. CDR3 in DNA: TGCGCCAGCAGCCGAAGCGACAGGGGGCCCGGGGAGCTGTTTTTT. Encoded protein: CASSRSDRGPGELFF. The chain links TRBV4-1 to TRBJ2-2, with 10 positions matching TRBD1. CDR3 length: 15 residues. The V and J ends lost 4 bases and 6 bases, in that order; junction bases with no gene match: 5. The germline V gene encodes CDR1 MGHRA and CDR2 YSYEKL.

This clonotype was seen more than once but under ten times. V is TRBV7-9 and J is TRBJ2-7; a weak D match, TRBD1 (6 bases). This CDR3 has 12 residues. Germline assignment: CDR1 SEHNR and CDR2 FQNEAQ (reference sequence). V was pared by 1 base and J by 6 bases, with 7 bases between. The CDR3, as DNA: TGTGCCAGCAGCTTAGGCAGGGGCGAGCAGTACGTC. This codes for CASSLGRGEQYV.

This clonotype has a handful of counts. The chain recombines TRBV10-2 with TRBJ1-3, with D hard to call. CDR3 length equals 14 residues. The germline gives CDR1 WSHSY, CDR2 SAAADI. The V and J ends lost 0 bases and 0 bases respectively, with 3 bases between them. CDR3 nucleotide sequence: TGCGCCAGCAGTGAGTCCTACTCTGGAAACACCATATATTTT. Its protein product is CASSESYSGNTIYF.